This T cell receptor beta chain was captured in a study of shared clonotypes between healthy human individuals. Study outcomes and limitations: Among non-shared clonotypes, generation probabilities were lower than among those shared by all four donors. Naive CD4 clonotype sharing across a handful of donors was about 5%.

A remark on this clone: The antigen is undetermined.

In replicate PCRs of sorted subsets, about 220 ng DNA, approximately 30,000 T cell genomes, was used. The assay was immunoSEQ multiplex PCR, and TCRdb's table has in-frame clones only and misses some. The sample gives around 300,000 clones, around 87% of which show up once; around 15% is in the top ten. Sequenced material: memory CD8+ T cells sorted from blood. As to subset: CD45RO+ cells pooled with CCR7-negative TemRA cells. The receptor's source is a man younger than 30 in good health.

The chain's CDR3 is CASSFGTAAYEQYF. The CDR3, as DNA: TGTGCCAGCAGCTTTGGGACGGCTGCCTACGAGCAGTACTTC. The chain joins TRBV11-2 to TRBJ2-7; D possibly matches TRBD1 or TRBD2 (5 bases each). Trimming took off 3 bases at V and 2 bases at J, with 11 bases between the two ends. The germline CDR1 and CDR2 sequences are SGHAT and FQNNGV. The CDR3 covers 14 residues.